These 21 T cell receptor beta chains were all obtained from the same sample, sequenced in a study of T cell repertoires in cytomegalovirus infection. Their antigens remain unidentified. Using its own MiXCR run on the reads, TCRdb lists one record per CDR3 protein. Here the sample spans 900,000 to 950,000 distinct CDR3 sequences, approximately 31% being singletons. Sequenced here: cultured CD8+ T cells from PBMCs, sampled from culture after CMV antigen stimulation. All receptors derive from a human donor in good health (CMV status not recorded). Some clones in this sample may be carry-over from other donors' samples.

This chain links TRBV5-4 with TRBJ1-1; maybe TRBD1 (5 bases). The germline CDR1 and CDR2 sequences are SGHNT and YYREEE (reference sequence). V was shortened by 2 bases and J by 2 bases, with 13 bases between the two germline ends. The CDR3 runs 15 residues. This CDR3 reads CASSFQERGNTEAFF. Written as DNA, the CDR3 is TGTGCCAGCAGCTTTCAGGAAAGGGGAAACACTGAAGCTTTCTTT.

This clonotype was counted many times. This sequence joins TRBV7-3 and TRBJ2-3; 9 bases match TRBD2. J was trimmed by 4 bases and V by 0 bases; bases with no gene match: 2. The CDR3 consists of 15 residues. Germline CDR1 is SGHTA and CDR2 is FQGTGA. DNA of the CDR3: TGTGCCAGCAGCTTAACTAGCGGGGGCTCAGATACGCAGTATTTT. This sequence encodes CASSLTSGGSDTQYF.

This rearrangement joins TRBV5-6 to TRBJ1-2; TRBD1 aligns across 8 bases. The germline V gene has CDR1 SGHDT and CDR2 YYEEEE. This CDR3 is built from 14 residues. The trim removed 3 bases at V and 5 bases at J, leaving 6 bases unmatched. CDR3 protein: CASSWGQARYGYTF. CDR3 nucleotide sequence: TGTGCCAGCAGCTGGGGACAGGCTAGATATGGCTACACCTTC. Together with reference TRBV5-6 and TRBJ1-2, the CDR3 gives the full variable domain: DAGVTQSPTHLIKTRGQQVTLRCSPKSGHDTVSWYQQALGQGPQFIFQYYEEEERQRGNFPDRFSGHQFPNYSSELNVNALLLGDSALYLCASSWGQARYGYTFGSGTRLTVV.

This clonotype was observed once. A much larger clone lies a single base off, so this may be a read error. This rearrangement joins TRBV7-6 to TRBJ1-4, with D hard to call. In germline, CDR1 is SGHVS, CDR2 FNYEAQ. This CDR3 is built from 16 residues. The CDR3 region has the DNA TGTGCCAGCAGCTTACAGCCATATTCAACTGATGAAAAACTGTTTTTT. Translation: CASSLQPYSTDEKLFF.

This clonotype showed up just a few times. The chain links TRBV28 to TRBJ1-4; D is ambiguous. The CDR3 extends over 14 amino acids. Germline V gene sequence: CDR1 MDHEN, CDR2 SYDVKM. V was cut by 2 bases and J by 0 bases, with 4 bases left in between. The CDR3 bases are TGTGCCAGCAGTTTAAGAGCAACTAATGAAAAACTGTTTTTT. This encodes CASSLRATNEKLFF.

The chain joins TRBV27 to TRBJ1-2; D call uncertain. The germline V gene encodes CDR1 MNHEY and CDR2 SMNVEV (reference sequence). V was shortened by 3 bases and J by 6 bases, with 11 bases between the two germline ends. This CDR3 region has 13 residues. The CDR3: CASSFSGFDGYTF. CDR3 coding DNA: TGTGCCAGCAGTTTCTCGGGATTTGATGGCTACACCTTC.

This clonotype was picked up a small number of times. The CDR3 loop is CASSTGGLPTGELFF. The CDR3 DNA reads TGTGCCAGCAGTACCGGGGGACTCCCGACCGGGGAGCTGTTTTTT. The chain recombines TRBV6-5 with TRBJ2-2, with D perhaps matching TRBD2 (6 bases). The V end was cut by 5 bases, the J end by 5 bases, with 15 bases between. Germline V gene data show CDR1 as MNHEY and CDR2 as SVGAGI. CDR3 length: 15 amino acids.

The V call is TRBV2, the J call TRBJ1-3; D is unclear. CDR1 is SNHLY and CDR2 is FYNNEI in the germline V gene. The CDR3 is made up of 11 amino acids. The germline V and J ends were trimmed by 11 bases and 3 bases, with 8 bases remaining between them. The CDR3 coding sequence is TGTGCCCCGGTGGTTGGAAACACCATATATTTT. Translated: CAPVVGNTIYF.

The sample holds a few counts of this clonotype. The chain links TRBV6-6 to TRBJ1-1, with TRBD1 matching 9 bases. Germline V gene sequence: CDR1 MNHNY, CDR2 SVGAGI (reference sequence). With 6 bases clipped from V and 0 bases from J, the junction kept 11 bases outside the gene matches. This CDR3 contains 17 residues. CDR3 amino acids: CASRGWTGADLNTEAFF. Written as DNA, the CDR3 is TGTGCCAGCAGAGGGTGGACAGGGGCAGACTTGAACACTGAAGCTTTCTTT.

This rearrangement joins TRBV7-9 to TRBJ2-1, with TRBD2 matching 8 bases. Germline loops: CDR1 SEHNR, CDR2 FQNEAQ (reference sequence). The CDR3 has 15 residues. The trim removed 2 bases at V and 8 bases at J, leaving 8 bases unmatched. CDR3 coding DNA: TGTGCCAGCAGCTTAAGGAGCGGGGGTGAGCATGAGCAGTTCTTC. Residues: CASSLRSGGEHEQFF.

This clonotype was seen many times. The chain joins TRBV7-8 to TRBJ2-1; the D gene could be TRBD1 or TRBD2 (5 bases each). The CDR3 length is 15 residues. V shed 3 bases and J shed 5 bases, with 14 bases lying between them. CDR1 is SGHVS and CDR2 is FQNEAQ in the germline V gene. CDR3 protein: CASSLGPIGDNEQFF. As DNA, the CDR3 is TGTGCCAGCAGCTTGGGACCGATAGGCGACAATGAGCAGTTCTTC. Full variable domain (rest looked up from reference TRBV7-8 and TRBJ2-1): GAGVSQSPRYKVAKRGQDVALRCDPISGHVSLFWYQQALGQGPEFLTYFQNEAQLDKSGLPSDRFFAERPEGSVSTLKIQRTQQEDSAVYLCASSLGPIGDNEQFFGPGTRLTVL.

This clonotype was seen a handful of times. The chain uses TRBV28 and TRBJ1-4, with TRBD1 matching over 7 bases. Germline V gene sequence: CDR1 MDHEN, CDR2 SYDVKM. V lost 3 bases and J lost 8; bases outside the gene matches: 6. The CDR3 extends over 14 amino acids. The CDR3 here is CASSLVDRDEKLFF. CDR3 nucleotides: TGTGCCAGCAGTTTGGTCGACAGGGACGAAAAACTGTTTTTT.

This clonotype was picked up a small number of times. The CDR3 coding sequence is TGCGCCAGCAGCCAAGATTCAGGTTACAATGAGCAGTTCTTC. Its protein is CASSQDSGYNEQFF. The chain couples TRBV4-1 to TRBJ2-1, with unresolved D. CDR3 length: 14 residues. Trimming removed 0 bases at V and 4 bases at J, with 7 bases between. The germline V gene encodes CDR1 MGHRA and CDR2 YSYEKL.

The gene calls are TRBV20-1 and TRBJ2-6; D unresolved. V shed 6 bases and J shed 4 bases, with 7 bases lying between them. The CDR3 is 12 residues long. Germline assignment: CDR1 DFQATT and CDR2 SNEGSKA (reference sequence). The CDR3 DNA follows: TGCAGTGCCTATCCAGGGGCCAACGTCCTGACTTTC. Translating gives CSAYPGANVLTF.

This clonotype was counted at least ten times. The chain recombines TRBV7-6 with TRBJ2-1; 9 bases map to TRBD2. J lost 5 bases, V lost 5 bases, and 7 bases had no gene match. The CDR3 has 15 residues. The germline V gene has CDR1 SGHVS and CDR2 FNYEAQ. The CDR3 protein is CASSRSGGRDNEQFF. The DNA for the CDR3 is TGTGCCAGCAGCCGTAGCGGGGGAAGAGACAATGAGCAGTTCTTC.

V is TRBV2 and J is TRBJ2-7, with 9 bases fitting TRBD1. The germline V gene encodes CDR1 SNHLY and CDR2 FYNNEI. Trimming cost V 0 bases and J 2 bases; bases outside gene matches: 8. The CDR3 is 17 amino acids. The CDR3 sequence: CASSEAGRGQGTYEQYF. CDR3 nucleotide sequence: TGTGCCAGCAGTGAAGCGGGTAGGGGACAGGGTACCTACGAGCAGTACTTC.

V is TRBV6-6 and J is TRBJ1-5; the match to TRBD1 covers 10 bases. There are 12 residues in the CDR3. Germline CDR1 reads MNHNY; CDR2 reads SVGAGI (reference sequence). The V gene end was trimmed by 9 bases and the J gene end by 8 bases; junction bases not matched to a gene: 4. The CDR3: CASLTGGKPQHF. CDR3 coding DNA: TGTGCCAGTTTGACAGGGGGCAAGCCCCAGCATTTT.

This chain joins TRBV7-9 and TRBJ2-4; TRBD1 might be the D (8 bases). Germline lookup yields CDR1 SEHNR and CDR2 FQNEAQ (reference sequence). Trimming shortened V by 0 bases and J by 3 bases, and 12 bases separated the two germline ends. The CDR3 consists of 16 residues. The CDR3 here is CASSLASGTGKNIQYF. In DNA, the CDR3 is TGTGCCAGCAGCTTAGCCAGCGGGACAGGCAAAAACATTCAGTACTTC.

This chain connects TRBV6-2 or TRBV6-3 to TRBJ2-1, with 12 bases matching TRBD2. Germline trimming cut 9 bases from V and 0 bases from J; bases unmatched to any gene: 6. Germline V gives CDR1 MNHEY, CDR2 SVGEGT. The CDR3 runs 16 residues. CDR3 sequence reads: CASKLAGGRSYNEQFF. CDR3 coding DNA: TGTGCCAGTAAACTAGCGGGGGGACGCTCCTACAATGAGCAGTTCTTC.

The chain carries TRBV27 and TRBJ2-5, with D maybe TRBD2 (5 bases). V was cut by 2 bases and J by 3 bases, with 16 bases left in between. The germline V gene encodes CDR1 MNHEY and CDR2 SMNVEV (reference sequence). This CDR3 region has 16 residues. The CDR3 DNA is TGTGCCAGCAGTTTAATCGGAGGAACACCCAAAGAGACCCAGTACTTC. Translation: CASSLIGGTPKETQYF.

The chain has TRBV6-5 and TRBJ2-1, with D hard to call. Germline V gene lookup returns CDR1 MNHEY and CDR2 SVGAGI. The V end was cut by 0 bases, the J end by 4 bases, with 7 bases between. The CDR3 contains 14 residues. Written as DNA, the CDR3 is TGTGCCAGCAGTTACTCTGATCGGTACAATGAGCAGTTCTTC. Translation: CASSYSDRYNEQFF.